The clone carrying this TCR beta chain was seen only a few times. The CDR3 contains 15 residues. V lost 3 bases and J lost 7; bases outside the gene matches: 7. Germline lookup yields CDR1 DFQATT and CDR2 SNEGSKA (reference sequence). This sample stems from a study of T cells in Graves' hyperthyroidism and ophthalmopathy. RNA transcripts provided the source from which TCR beta CDR3 regions were amplified. First-round RT-PCR targeting the TCR CDR3 was performed with the HTBI primer set. TCRdb itself ran the multiplex PCR reads through MiXCR, one entry per CDR3 protein. The table has a few hundred thousand distinct CDR3 sequences, approximately 14% seen once. This blood was taken when hyperthyroidism was first diagnosed, before any ophthalmopathy symptoms existed.

This rearrangement joins TRBV20-1 to TRBJ2-1, with TRBD2 matching 12 bases. The clonotype comes from a woman aged 18-29 years with Graves' hyperthyroidism that later progressed to Graves' ophthalmopathy. Sequencing was done on a sample of blood. In DNA form, the CDR3 reads TGCAGTGCTAGTATCCTAGCGGGAGGGTTAAATGAGCAGTTCTTC. This codes for CSASILAGGLNEQFF.